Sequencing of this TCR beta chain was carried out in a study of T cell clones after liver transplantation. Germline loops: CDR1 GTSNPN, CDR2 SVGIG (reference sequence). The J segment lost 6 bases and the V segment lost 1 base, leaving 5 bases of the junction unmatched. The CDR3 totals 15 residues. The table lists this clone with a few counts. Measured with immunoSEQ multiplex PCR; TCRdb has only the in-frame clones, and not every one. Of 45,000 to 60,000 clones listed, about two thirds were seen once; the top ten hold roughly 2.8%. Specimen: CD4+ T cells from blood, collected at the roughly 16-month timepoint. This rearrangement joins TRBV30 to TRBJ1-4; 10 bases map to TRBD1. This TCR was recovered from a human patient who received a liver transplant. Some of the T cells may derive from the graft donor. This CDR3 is CAWSAFGTGDEKLFF. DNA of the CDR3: TGTGCCTGGAGTGCTTTTGGGACAGGGGATGAAAAACTGTTTTTT.